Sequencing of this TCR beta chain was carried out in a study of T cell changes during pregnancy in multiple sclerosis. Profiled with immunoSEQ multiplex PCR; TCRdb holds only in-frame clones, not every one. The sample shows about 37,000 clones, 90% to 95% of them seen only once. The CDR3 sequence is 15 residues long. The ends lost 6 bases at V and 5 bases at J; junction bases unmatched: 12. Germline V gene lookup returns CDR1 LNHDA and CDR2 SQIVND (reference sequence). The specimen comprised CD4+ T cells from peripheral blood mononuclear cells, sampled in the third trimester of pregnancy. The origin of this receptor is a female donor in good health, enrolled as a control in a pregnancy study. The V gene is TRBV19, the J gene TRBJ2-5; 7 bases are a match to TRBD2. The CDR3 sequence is CASSWGAGLGETQYF. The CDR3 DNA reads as TGTGCCAGTAGCTGGGGAGCGGGATTGGGGGAGACCCAGTACTTC.